This TCR beta chain was identified in a study of OX40 agonist ivuxolimab in advanced cancers. Regarding the research as a whole: Ivuxolimab was a fully human IgG2 agonistic monoclonal antibody targeting the costimulatory receptor OX40 (CD134). Intravenous ivuxolimab was administered to patients every 2 weeks at six dose levels: 0.01, 0.1, 0.3, 1.5, 3 and 10 mg/kg. Peripheral TCRbeta sequencing was intended to test whether TCR sequence diversity was altered and clonal T-cell expansion was caused by ivuxolimab. A male proportion of 82.7% and a mean age of roughly 58 years, ranging from roughly 20 to 80, were recorded for the dose-escalation cohort. Patients were allowed to have had prior anti-PD-1, anti-PD-L1 or anti-CTLA-4 therapy, and 40% of the dose-escalation patients had previously received checkpoint inhibitors. Partial responses occurred in three dose-escalation patients: two with cutaneous melanoma and one with hepatocellular carcinoma. The paper describes the monotherapy dose-escalation part (N of about 57 patients) of the phase I trial of ivuxolimab. Among the roughly 52 dose-escalation patients, approximately 20 had hepatocellular carcinoma, roughly 15 melanoma, 9 renal cell carcinoma and 9 head and neck cancer.

About this clone itself: Its antigen is currently not known. No quality values exist for individual bases; no much larger clone is one base distant.

Study-wide conclusions, independent of this receptor: Low levels of normalized T-cell clonal expansion were also shown by some nonresponding patients. After ivuxolimab, CD8+ T cells had more expanded clones than CD4+ T cells on average. Which antigens the clonally expanded peripheral T cells were specific for was not determined. At doses of 0.1 to 3.0 mg/kg, clonal expansion of both CD4+ and CD8+ T cells in blood was seen between baseline and week 6. Partial responders in the 0.1-3.0 mg/kg groups had among the lowest normalized peripheral clonal expansion, especially among CD8+ T cells.

The trial excluded patients who had a history of autoimmune disease or were on systemic immunosuppression. Peripheral blood for TCR sequencing was collected from all dose cohorts at baseline, on cycle 4 day 1, and on cycle 7 day 1. The samples were taken from a phase I, first-in-human, multicenter, open-label dose-escalation trial of ivuxolimab. Adults with locally advanced or metastatic head and neck squamous cell, hepatocellular, melanoma or renal cell carcinoma were enrolled in the trial. Before TCR sequencing, CD4+ T cells and CD8+ T cells were sorted from peripheral blood as separate populations. Genomic DNA was extracted from sorted cells for sequencing of the TCRbeta CDR3 region. TCRbeta CDR3 regions were sequenced using the immunoSEQ Assay. Imported from immuneACCESS, the table was reduced by TCRdb to in-frame sequences with V and J called. These copies leave out some clones; in studies compared against another copy, an unresolved V gene accounts for under half, and the cause of the remainder is not known. Within this sample are about 83,000 clones, with about 90% of them counted one time only. The ten largest clones represent roughly 8.9% of the sample.

The CDR3 spans 17 residues, from the cysteine through the phenylalanine. Only the CDR3 DNA stays, 51 bases, in frame from base 1. The germline V gene supplies CDR1 LGHNA and CDR2 YSLEER. Ends trimmed: V by 4 bases, J by 10 bases; bases unmatched to a gene: 14. Sequenced here: CD4+ or CD8+ T cells sorted from blood, sampled in a trial of the OX40 agonist ivuxolimab. The sequence links TRBV4-3 to TRBJ1-6, with 9 bases aligning to TRBD1. The origin of this receptor is an adult with an advanced solid tumor such as melanoma, head and neck, liver or kidney cancer. The CDR3 amino acid sequence is: CASSRLTGGASSSPLHF. The DNA sequence is as follows: TGCGCCAGCAGCCGGCTAACAGGGGGCGCTTCGTCCTCACCCCTCCACTTT.